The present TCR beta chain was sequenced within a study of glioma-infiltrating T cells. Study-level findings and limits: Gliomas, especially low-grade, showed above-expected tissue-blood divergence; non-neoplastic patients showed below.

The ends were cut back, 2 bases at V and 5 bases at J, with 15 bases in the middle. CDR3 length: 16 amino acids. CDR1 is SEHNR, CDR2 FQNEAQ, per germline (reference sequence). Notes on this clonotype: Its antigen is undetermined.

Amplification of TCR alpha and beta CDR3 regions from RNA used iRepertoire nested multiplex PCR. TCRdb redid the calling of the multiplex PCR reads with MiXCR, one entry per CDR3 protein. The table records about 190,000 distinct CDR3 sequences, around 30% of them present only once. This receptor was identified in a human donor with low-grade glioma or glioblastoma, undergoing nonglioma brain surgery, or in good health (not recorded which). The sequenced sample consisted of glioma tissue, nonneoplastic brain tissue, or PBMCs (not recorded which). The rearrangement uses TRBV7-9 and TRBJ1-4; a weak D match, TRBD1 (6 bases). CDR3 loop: CASSLILTGVNEKLFF. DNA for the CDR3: TGTGCCAGCAGCTTAATTTTGACAGGCGTCAATGAAAAACTGTTTTTT.